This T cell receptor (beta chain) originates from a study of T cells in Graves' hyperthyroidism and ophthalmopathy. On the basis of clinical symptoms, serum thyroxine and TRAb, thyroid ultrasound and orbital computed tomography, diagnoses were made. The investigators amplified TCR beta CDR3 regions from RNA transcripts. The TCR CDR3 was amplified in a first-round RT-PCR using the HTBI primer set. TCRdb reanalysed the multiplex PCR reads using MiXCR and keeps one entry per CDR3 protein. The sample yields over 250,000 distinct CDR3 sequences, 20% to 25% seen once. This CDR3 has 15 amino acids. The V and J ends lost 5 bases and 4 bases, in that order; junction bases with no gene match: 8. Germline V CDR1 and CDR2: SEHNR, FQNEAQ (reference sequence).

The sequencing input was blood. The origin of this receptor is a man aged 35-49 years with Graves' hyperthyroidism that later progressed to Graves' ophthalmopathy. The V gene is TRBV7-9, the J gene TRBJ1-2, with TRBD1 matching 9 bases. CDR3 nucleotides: TGTGCCAGCAGCCCTGGGACAGGGTCCGGCTATGGCTACACCTTC. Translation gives CASSPGTGSGYGYTF.